The next 7 T cell receptor beta chains were all read from a single sample in a study of blood T cell repertoires in COVID-19. Profiling relied on immunoSEQ multiplex PCR, and the TCRdb table lists in-frame clones only, not all of them. The sample contains 250,000 to 350,000 clones, roughly nine tenths of which appear only once. The material sequenced was peripheral blood. All receptors derive from a man aged 18 to 29 with active or convalescent COVID-19.

The gene calls are TRBV6-1 and TRBJ1-1; TRBD1 matches 8 bases. Germline loops: CDR1 MNHNS, CDR2 SASEGT. The CDR3 consists of 15 residues. With V trimmed by 3 bases and J by 1 base, 4 bases remained unmatched. CDR3: CASSEAGTGNTEAFF. The CDR3 nucleotides read TGTGCCAGCAGTGAGGCCGGGACAGGGAACACTGAAGCTTTCTTT.

This clone occurred once. The chain joins TRBV21-1 to TRBJ2-7; the table's D call of TRBD1 was not tested on the DNA. TRBV21-1 corresponds to a pseudogene. The CDR3 runs 15 residues. CDR3 amino acids: CASPSSGTGVYEQYF. Written as DNA, the CDR3 is TGTGCCAGCCCTTCATCCGGGACAGGGGTGTATGAGCAGTACTTC.

The chain links TRBV5-1 to TRBJ1-1; perhaps TRBD1 as D (6 bases). CDR1 is SGHRS, CDR2 YFSETQ, per germline. The CDR3 has 17 residues. Trimming removed 3 bases from V and 7 bases from J, with 25 bases in between. The CDR3 spells CASSYFLTGGGTFEAFF. In DNA form, the CDR3 reads TGCGCCAGCAGCTACTTCTTGACAGGTGGGGGTACCTTTGAAGCTTTCTTT. The whole variable domain, filled in from reference TRBV5-1 and TRBJ1-1, reads KAGVTQTPRYLIKTRGQQVTLSCSPISGHRSVSWYQQTPGQGLQFLFEYFSETQRNKGNFPGRFSGRQFSNSRSEMNVSTLELGDSALYLCASSYFLTGGGTFEAFFGQGTRLTVV.

This chain joins TRBV6-2 or TRBV6-3 and TRBJ2-5, with 10 bases identical to TRBD2. CDR3 length: 15 amino acids. Germline CDR1 reads MNHEY; CDR2 reads SVGEGT. The J segment lost 4 bases and the V segment lost 6 bases, leaving 8 bases of the junction unmatched. The CDR3 is CASRPSGGRGETQYF. The CDR3 bases are TGTGCCAGCAGACCTAGCGGGGGCAGAGGAGAGACCCAGTACTTC.

The J gene is TRBJ2-7, the V gene TRBV11-3, with 11 bases that match TRBD2. V shed 5 bases and J 4 bases; nucleotides not matched to a gene: 4. The CDR3 is 14 residues long. Germline CDR1 is SGHNT and CDR2 is YENEEA. CDR3 nucleotides: TGTGCCAGCAGCCCCGGGACTAGCGGATACGAGCAGTACTTC. Translation gives CASSPGTSGYEQYF.

J is TRBJ2-7 and V is TRBV7-2, with TRBD2 as a possible D gene (6 bases). The CDR3 totals 13 residues. With 4 bases removed from V and 4 bases from J, the gap between germline ends came to 11 bases. Looked up from germline, CDR1 is SGHTA and CDR2 is FQGNSA. The CDR3 is CASSSVGTYEQYF. DNA for the CDR3: TGTGCCAGCAGCTCTGTGGGGACTTACGAGCAGTACTTC.

The chain has TRBV23-1 and TRBJ1-1, with TRBD1 matching 12 bases. TRBV23-1 is an ORF; its function is uncertain. This CDR3 comprises 14 residues. After removal of 6 bases from V and 6 bases from J, the junction contained 5 bases not matched to a gene. The CDR3 DNA follows: TGCGCCAGCAGCCGGGACAGGGGGCCCGCTGAAGCTTTCTTT. Translation: CASSRDRGPAEAFF.